These 24 T cell receptor beta chains were all obtained from the same sample, sequenced in a study of radiotherapy plus CTLA-4 blockade in lung cancer. Method: immunoSEQ multiplex PCR; TCRdb's copy keeps in-frame clones and lacks some. The data hold about 91,000 clones, with about 78% observed a single time. The source was peripheral blood, collected from a patient treated with radiotherapy plus ipilimumab. These receptors were collected from a human donor with non-small cell lung cancer that progressed on radiotherapy plus ipilimumab.

The CDR3 sequence: CASSLRGGPNEQFF. The CDR3 nucleotides are TGTGCCAGCAGCTTACGGGGGGGCCCCAATGAGCAGTTCTTC. V and J are TRBV5-4 and TRBJ2-1; 8 bases are shared with TRBD2. This CDR3 has 14 residues. The V and J ends lost 2 bases and 6 bases, in that order; junction bases with no gene match: 4. CDR1 and CDR2 (germline): SGHNT, YYREEE (reference sequence).

The V and J genes are TRBV7-3 and TRBJ2-2; the D gene could be TRBD1 or TRBD2 (6 bases each). The CDR3 has 19 residues. Germline V CDR1 and CDR2: SGHTA, FQGTGA. V lost 1 base, J lost 0 bases, and 18 bases lay in between. The CDR3 DNA sequence: TGTGCCAGCAGCTTAAAGGGGGGCTCTTACACATCGAACACCGGGGAGCTGTTTTTT. It is translated as CASSLKGGSYTSNTGELFF.

V and J are TRBV4-3 and TRBJ2-1, with no clear D. The CDR3 runs to 15 residues. CDR1 LGHNA and CDR2 YSLEER come from the germline V gene. V was pared by 0 bases and J by 4 bases, with 10 bases between. CDR3 amino acids: CASSQDRASYNEQFF. The CDR3 DNA sequence: TGCGCCAGCAGCCAAGATCGGGCCAGTTACAATGAGCAGTTCTTC.

The rearrangement joins TRBV6-5 to TRBJ2-7, with a tentative D call TRBD1 (5 bases). This CDR3 has 14 residues. The V end lost 5 bases, the J end lost 1 base, and 12 bases lay between the germline ends. From germline, CDR1 is MNHEY and CDR2 SVGAGI. The CDR3 coding sequence is TGTGCCAGCAGTCAAGGGGTTTTATCCTACGAGCAGTACTTC. It is translated as CASSQGVLSYEQYF.

This clone came up a few times. This sequence joins TRBV30 and TRBJ1-2; 8 nucleotides align to TRBD1. The V gene's germline CDR1 is GTSNPN and CDR2 SVGIG (reference sequence). This CDR3 comprises 13 residues. The V and J ends lost 3 bases and 5 bases, in that order; junction bases with no gene match: 5. This chain's CDR3 is CAWSRDRPYGYTF. The CDR3 DNA reads as TGTGCCTGGAGCCGGGACAGGCCGTATGGCTACACCTTC.

The genes are TRBV29-1 and TRBJ2-7, with 8 bases identical to TRBD1. The CDR3 consists of 13 residues. The germline V gene has CDR1 SQVTM and CDR2 ANQGSEA. The V segment lost 6 bases and the J segment 2 bases; nucleotides outside the gene matches: 6. This CDR3 is CSVYGQGPYEQYF. The CDR3 nucleotides are TGCAGCGTCTACGGACAGGGACCCTACGAGCAGTACTTC.

This clone was detected only a few times. The chain has TRBV27 and TRBJ2-2, with unresolved D. Germline loops: CDR1 MNHEY, CDR2 SMNVEV (reference sequence). V lost 0 bases and J 4 bases, leaving 3 bases between the germline ends. The CDR3 runs 13 residues. The CDR3 loop is CASSLSRTGELFF. CDR3 DNA: TGTGCCAGCAGTTTATCGCGCACCGGGGAGCTGTTTTTT.

This clone was found a few times. The rearrangement uses TRBV7-9 and TRBJ1-1, with D maybe TRBD1 (5 bases). The length of the CDR3 is 12 residues. From germline, CDR1 is SEHNR and CDR2 FQNEAQ (reference sequence). Trimming cost V 4 bases and J 5 bases, with 8 bases left between them. CDR3 nucleotides: TGTGCCAGCAGCTGGGAGGGGACTGAAGCTTTCTTT. This translates into CASSWEGTEAFF.

The J gene is TRBJ1-4, the V gene TRBV5-1; D remains unclear. Deletions cut 2 bases from V and 4 bases from J, with 9 bases between. This CDR3 contains 14 residues. The germline gives CDR1 SGHRS, CDR2 YFSETQ. The CDR3 region has the DNA TGCGCCAGCAGCTTAAGTTGGGGTAATGAAAAACTGTTTTTT. Its protein product is CASSLSWGNEKLFF.

CDR3 DNA: TGTGCCAGCAGTTACTCGAATGACAGGGGCTACGAGCAGTACTTC. Translation: CASSYSNDRGYEQYF. The rearrangement uses TRBV6-5 and TRBJ2-7; 8 positions match TRBD1. Germline values: CDR1 MNHEY, CDR2 SVGAGI. The V gene end was trimmed by 0 bases and the J gene end by 3 bases; junction bases not matched to a gene: 4. There are 15 residues in the CDR3.

The chain recombines TRBV5-1 with TRBJ1-1; 9 nucleotides line up with TRBD1. The CDR3 has 14 amino acids. Per the germline V gene, CDR1 is SGHRS and CDR2 is YFSETQ. After removal of 3 bases from V and 5 bases from J, the junction contained 5 bases not matched to a gene. CDR3 nucleotides: TGCGCCAGCAGCTCGGGACAGGGTGAGACTGAAGCTTTCTTT. Residues: CASSSGQGETEAFF.

V gene TRBV28 combines with J gene TRBJ2-5; D possibly corresponds to TRBD1 (6 bases). There are 14 residues in the CDR3. Germline loops: CDR1 MDHEN, CDR2 SYDVKM. Trimming removed 1 base at V and 4 bases at J, with 10 bases between. The CDR3 coding sequence is TGTGCCAGCAGTTTATACAGGGTTAGAGAGACCCAGTACTTC. This gives the protein CASSLYRVRETQYF.

The chain couples TRBV10-3 to TRBJ1-1; 8 nucleotides agree with TRBD1. Germline CDR1 and CDR2: ENHRY and SYGVKD. The length of the CDR3 is 16 residues. The V gene end was trimmed by 2 bases and the J gene end by 3 bases; junction bases not matched to a gene: 8. The CDR3 reads CAISERQGAGDTEAFF. The CDR3 DNA follows: TGTGCCATCAGTGAGAGGCAGGGGGCGGGGGACACTGAAGCTTTCTTT.

This clone was seen only a few times. The chain carries TRBV9 and TRBJ2-7; 8 nucleotides align to TRBD1. After removal of 0 bases from V and 0 bases from J, the junction contained 2 bases not matched to a gene. CDR1 is SGDLS, CDR2 YYNGEE, per germline. The CDR3 is 15 residues long. DNA for the CDR3: TGTGCCAGCAGCGTAGGACAGGGGACCTCCTACGAGCAGTACTTC. Protein: CASSVGQGTSYEQYF. The full variable domain, completed using reference TRBV9 and TRBJ2-7, is DSGVTQTPKHLITATGQRVTLRCSPRSGDLSVYWYQQSLDQGLQFLIQYYNGEERAKGNILERFSAQQFPDLHSELNLSSLELGDSALYFCASSVGQGTSYEQYFGPGTRLTVT.

The CDR3 DNA reads as TGTGCCAGCAGCGTAGGAGAATACAATGAGCAGTTCTTC. Translating it yields CASSVGEYNEQFF. The V gene is TRBV9, the J gene TRBJ2-1; the D is unclear. The CDR3 contains 13 residues. From germline, CDR1 is SGDLS and CDR2 YYNGEE. Trimming removed 0 bases at V and 4 bases at J, with 5 bases between.

The chain combines TRBV7-9 with TRBJ2-7; either TRBD1 or TRBD2 may fit D (6 bases each). Trimming removed 5 bases at V and 2 bases at J, with 16 bases between. The CDR3 covers 15 residues. Germline V lookup: CDR1 SEHNR, CDR2 FQNEAQ (reference sequence). The CDR3 reads CASSRVGGFTYEQYF. The CDR3 DNA follows: TGTGCCAGCAGCCGAGTAGGGGGGTTCACCTACGAGCAGTACTTC.

Only a few counts were recorded for this clone. The chain has TRBV27 and TRBJ2-1; 7 nucleotides align to TRBD2. V lost 0 bases and J lost 6; bases outside the gene matches: 8. Germline assignment: CDR1 MNHEY and CDR2 SMNVEV (reference sequence). The CDR3 is made up of 16 amino acids. The chain's CDR3 is CASSLSGGGPANEQFF. For the CDR3, the DNA is TGTGCCAGCAGTTTATCTGGGGGAGGGCCTGCCAATGAGCAGTTCTTC.

V is TRBV7-2 and J is TRBJ1-2, with a possible D match to TRBD1 (6 bases). The CDR3 extends over 15 amino acids. V lost 1 base, J lost 2 bases, and 11 bases lay in between. From germline, CDR1 is SGHTA and CDR2 FQGNSA. CDR3 nucleotide sequence: TGTGCCAGCAGCTTAGGCAGGGGACGCAACTATGGCTACACCTTC. Its translation is CASSLGRGRNYGYTF.

Only one count was recorded for this clone. The V call is TRBV7-2, the J call TRBJ2-7, with 9 bases lining up with TRBD1. With V trimmed by 5 bases and J by 1 base, 6 bases remained unmatched. CDR3 length equals 15 residues. Germline V CDR1 and CDR2: SGHTA, FQGNSA. This CDR3 is CASSVSGTGSYEQYF. In DNA, the CDR3 is TGTGCCAGCAGCGTCTCCGGGACAGGGTCCTACGAGCAGTACTTC.

The chain links TRBV9 to TRBJ2-1; 10 bases fit TRBD2. Looked up from germline, CDR1 is SGDLS and CDR2 is YYNGEE. The V segment lost 4 bases and the J segment 5 bases; nucleotides outside the gene matches: 9. This CDR3 is 16 amino acids long. The CDR3 nucleotides are TGTGCCAGCAGCCCGGGACTAGCGATGAGTAACAATGAGCAGTTCTTC. Amino acid sequence: CASSPGLAMSNNEQFF.

The chain links TRBV12-5 to TRBJ2-2; 8 nucleotides match TRBD2. The J segment lost 6 bases and the V segment lost 9 bases, leaving 12 bases of the junction unmatched. Germline-derived CDR1 and CDR2 are LGHNT and FRNRAP. CDR3 size: 15 residues. This CDR3 reads CARESNWTSSGELFF. The CDR3 nucleotides are TGTGCTAGAGAGTCAAATTGGACTAGCTCCGGGGAGCTGTTTTTT.

A few counts support this clone. This chain links TRBV6-6 with TRBJ1-3; D is ambiguous. The germline gives CDR1 MNHNY, CDR2 SVGAGI (reference sequence). This CDR3 is built from 16 residues. Trimming cost V 7 bases and J 3 bases, with 19 bases left between them. The CDR3 DNA reads as TGTGCCAGCATCTCACTCGGGGAAGGGAGTGGAAACACCATATATTTT. Translating gives CASISLGEGSGNTIYF.

The chain employs TRBV28 and TRBJ2-7; 7 nucleotides match TRBD1. The V gene's germline CDR1 is MDHEN and CDR2 SYDVKM. This CDR3 comprises 17 residues. V was pared by 3 bases and J by 4 bases, with 15 bases of the junction left unmatched. The CDR3 sequence: CASSFFPRTTGTYEQYF. The CDR3 DNA follows: TGTGCCAGCAGTTTTTTCCCCAGGACGACAGGGACATACGAGCAGTACTTC.

This clone occurred a few times. A read error may account for a junction end that differs from germline. The chain uses TRBV29-1 and TRBJ2-2, with 13 bases fitting TRBD2. CDR1 and CDR2 (germline): SQVTM, ANQGSEA. The CDR3 is 16 residues long. The CDR3 sequence: CSARLTSGGEHRGAVF. CDR3 sequence (DNA): TGCAGCGCCCGCCTAACTAGCGGGGGGGAACACCGGGGAGCTGTTTTT.